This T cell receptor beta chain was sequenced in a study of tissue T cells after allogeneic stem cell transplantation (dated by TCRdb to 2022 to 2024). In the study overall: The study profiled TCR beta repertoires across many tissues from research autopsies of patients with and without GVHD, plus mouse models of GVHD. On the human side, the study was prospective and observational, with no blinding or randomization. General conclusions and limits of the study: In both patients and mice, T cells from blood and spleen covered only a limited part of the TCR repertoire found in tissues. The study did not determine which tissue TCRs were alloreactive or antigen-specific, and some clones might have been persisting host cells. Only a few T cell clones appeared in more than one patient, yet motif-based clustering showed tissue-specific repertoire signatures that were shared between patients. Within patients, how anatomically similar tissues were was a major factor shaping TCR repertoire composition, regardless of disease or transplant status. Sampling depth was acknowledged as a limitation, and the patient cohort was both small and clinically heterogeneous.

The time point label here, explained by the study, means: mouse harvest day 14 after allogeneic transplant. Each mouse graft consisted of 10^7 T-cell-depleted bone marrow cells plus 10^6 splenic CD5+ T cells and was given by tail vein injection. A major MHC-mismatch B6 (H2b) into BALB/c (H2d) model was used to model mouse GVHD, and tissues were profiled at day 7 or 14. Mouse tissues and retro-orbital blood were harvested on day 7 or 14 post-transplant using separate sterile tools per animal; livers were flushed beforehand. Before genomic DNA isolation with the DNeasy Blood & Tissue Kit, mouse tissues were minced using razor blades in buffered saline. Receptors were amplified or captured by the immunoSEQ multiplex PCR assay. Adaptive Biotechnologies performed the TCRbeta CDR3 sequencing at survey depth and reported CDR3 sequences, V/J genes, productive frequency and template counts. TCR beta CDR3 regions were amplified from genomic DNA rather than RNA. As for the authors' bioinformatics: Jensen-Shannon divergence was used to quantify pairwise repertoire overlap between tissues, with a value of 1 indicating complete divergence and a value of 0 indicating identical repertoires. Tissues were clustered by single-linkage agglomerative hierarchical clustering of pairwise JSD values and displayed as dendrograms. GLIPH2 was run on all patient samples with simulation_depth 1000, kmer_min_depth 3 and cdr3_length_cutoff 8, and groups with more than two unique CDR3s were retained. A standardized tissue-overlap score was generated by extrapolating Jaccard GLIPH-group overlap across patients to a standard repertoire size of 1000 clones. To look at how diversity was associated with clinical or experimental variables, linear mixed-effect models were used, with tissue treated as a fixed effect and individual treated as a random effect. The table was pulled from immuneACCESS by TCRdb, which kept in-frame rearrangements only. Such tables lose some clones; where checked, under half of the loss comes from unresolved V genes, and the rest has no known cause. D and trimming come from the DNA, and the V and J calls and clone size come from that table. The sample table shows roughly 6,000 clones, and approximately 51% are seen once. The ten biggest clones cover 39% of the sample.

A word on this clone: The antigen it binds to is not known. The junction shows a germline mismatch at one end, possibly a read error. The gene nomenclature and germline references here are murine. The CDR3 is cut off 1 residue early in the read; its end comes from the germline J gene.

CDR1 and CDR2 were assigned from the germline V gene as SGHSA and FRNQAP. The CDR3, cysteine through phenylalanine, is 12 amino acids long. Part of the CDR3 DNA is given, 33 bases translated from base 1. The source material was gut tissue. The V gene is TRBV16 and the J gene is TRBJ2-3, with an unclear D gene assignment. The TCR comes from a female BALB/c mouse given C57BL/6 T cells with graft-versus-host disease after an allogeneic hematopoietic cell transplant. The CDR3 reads CAGSPGAETLYF. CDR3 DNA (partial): TGTGCAGGCAGCCCAGGTGCAGAAACGCTGTAT. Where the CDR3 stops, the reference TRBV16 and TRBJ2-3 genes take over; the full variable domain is NAGVIQTPRHKVTGKGQEATLWCEPISGHSAVFWYRQTIVQGLEFLTYFRNQAPIDDSGMPKERFSAQMPNQSHSTLKIQSTQPQDSAVYLCAGSPGAETLYFGSGTRLTVL.